This TCR beta chain was recovered during a study of control samples from healthy donors and cancer patients. This CDR3 comprises 15 residues. V was clipped by 3 bases and J by 4 bases; unmatched bases: 8. Germline V gene sequence: CDR1 ENHRY, CDR2 SYGVKD. Profiled with immunoSEQ multiplex PCR; TCRdb holds only in-frame clones, not every one. The profile shows 65,000 to 70,000 clones, 75% to 90% of them singletons. The sequenced sample was PBMCs. The gene calls are TRBV10-3 and TRBJ1-2; 7 bases are a match to TRBD1. This sequence was found in a woman between 50 and 59 years old with lung cancer. The chain's CDR3 is CAISDQQGGLYGYTF. The DNA of the CDR3 is TGTGCCATCAGTGATCAGCAGGGGGGCCTCTATGGCTACACCTTC.